The entry that follows covers one T cell receptor (beta chain) sequence. The antigen is unknown. TCRdb's table, derived via immunoSEQ multiplex PCR, lists solely in-frame clones and lacks some. Among approximately 50,000 clones listed, nearly 95% were seen once. Germline V lookup: CDR1 MGHRA, CDR2 YSYEKL. The CDR3 spans 16 residues. The J segment lost 4 bases and the V segment lost 7 bases, leaving 13 bases of the junction unmatched. The data are from a study of siplizumab effects on memory and regulatory T cells. Whole-study results and caveats: The average Treg-derived proportion among mappable alloreactive CD4+ clones was around 65% with siplizumab versus about 28% in controls.

Sequencing used CD8+ T cells sorted from blood. This clonotype originated in a human donor in good health. The V call is TRBV4-1, the J call TRBJ2-7; 10 nucleotides agree with TRBD2. CDR3 sequence reads: CASTPGSLAGEYEQYF. In DNA form, the CDR3 reads TGCGCCAGCACCCCCGGGAGTCTAGCGGGAGAATACGAGCAGTACTTC.